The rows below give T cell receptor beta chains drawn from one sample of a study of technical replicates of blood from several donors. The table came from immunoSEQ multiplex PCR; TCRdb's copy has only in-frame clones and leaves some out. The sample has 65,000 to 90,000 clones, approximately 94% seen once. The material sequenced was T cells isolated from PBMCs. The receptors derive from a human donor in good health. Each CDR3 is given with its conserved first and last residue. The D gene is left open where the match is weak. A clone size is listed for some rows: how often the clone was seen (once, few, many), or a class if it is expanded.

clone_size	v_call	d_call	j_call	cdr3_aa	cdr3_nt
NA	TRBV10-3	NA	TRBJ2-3	CAISEPGTDTQYF	TGTGCCATCAGTGAACCAGGCACAGATACGCAGTATTTT
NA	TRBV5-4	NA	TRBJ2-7	CASRTGSTYEQYF	TGTGCCAGCAGAACAGGGTCTACCTACGAGCAGTACTTC
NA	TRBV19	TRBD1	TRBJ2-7	CASSIRVTGATSYEQYF	TGTGCCAGTAGTATTCGAGTTACAGGGGCTACATCCTACGAGCAGTACTTC
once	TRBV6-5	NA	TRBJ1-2	CASSPDSYYGYTF	TGTGCCAGTTCCCCAGACAGCTACTATGGCTACACCTTC
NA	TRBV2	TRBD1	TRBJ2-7	CASSLLTGGIHEQYF	TGTGCCAGCAGTTTACTGACAGGGGGCATCCACGAGCAGTACTTC
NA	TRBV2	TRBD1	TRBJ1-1	CASSETGGVGTEAFF	TGTGCCAGCAGTGAGACAGGGGGCGTTGGGACTGAAGCTTTCTTT
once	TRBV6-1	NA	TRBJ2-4	CASSEVGVLAKNIQYF	TGTGCCAGCAGTGAAGTAGGAGTTCTAGCCAAAAACATTCAGTACTTC
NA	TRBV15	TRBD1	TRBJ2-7	CATSTVGDRGHEQYF	TGTGCCACCAGCACAGTTGGGGACAGGGGCCACGAGCAGTACTTC
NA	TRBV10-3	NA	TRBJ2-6	CAISESLQSSNSGANVLTF	TGTGCCATCAGTGAGTCCCTACAGTCTTCTAACTCTGGGGCCAACGTCCTGACTTTC
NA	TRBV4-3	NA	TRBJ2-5	CASSQNRTQYF	TGCGCCAGCAGCCAAAATAGGACCCAGTACTTC
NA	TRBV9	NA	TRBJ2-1	CASSNSRAVSHNEQFF	TGTGCCAGCAGCAACTCCAGGGCCGTTTCCCACAATGAGCAGTTCTTC
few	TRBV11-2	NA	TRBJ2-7	CASSFAEPTYEQYF	TGTGCCAGCAGCTTTGCGGAACCTACCTACGAGCAGTACTTC
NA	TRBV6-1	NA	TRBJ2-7	CASQQTHYEQYF	TGTGCCAGCCAGCAGACTCACTACGAGCAGTACTTC
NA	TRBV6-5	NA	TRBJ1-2	CASRQTHRDYGYTF	TGTGCCAGCAGGCAAACTCACAGGGACTATGGCTACACCTTC
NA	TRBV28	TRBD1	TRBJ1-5	CASSSRTGDQPQHF	TGTGCCAGCAGTTCACGGACAGGGGATCAGCCCCAGCATTTT
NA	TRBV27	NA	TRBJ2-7	CASSKGPGEQYF	TGTGCCAGCAGTAAGGGCCCGGGGGAGCAGTACTTC
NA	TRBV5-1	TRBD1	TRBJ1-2	CASSFDRVSHGYTF	TGCGCCAGCAGCTTCGACAGGGTCTCCCATGGCTACACCTTC
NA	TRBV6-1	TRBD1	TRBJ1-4	CASTHLTGPNEKLFF	TGTGCCAGCACTCATCTGACAGGGCCGAATGAAAAACTGTTTTTT
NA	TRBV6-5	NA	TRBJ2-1	CATRGGVYEQFF	TGTGCCACCAGGGGGGGGGTCTATGAGCAGTTCTTC
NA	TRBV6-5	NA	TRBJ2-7	CASSRTPYEQYF	TGTGCCAGCAGCCGCACACCCTACGAGCAGTACTTC
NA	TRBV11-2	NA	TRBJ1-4	CASSSYRWTFDEKLFF	TGTGCCAGCAGCTCGTACAGGTGGACATTTGATGAAAAACTGTTTTTT
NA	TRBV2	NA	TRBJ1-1	CASSGGMNTEAFF	TGTGCCAGCAGTGGAGGGATGAACACTGAAGCTTTCTTT
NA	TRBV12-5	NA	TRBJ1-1	CASGLETGEAFF	TGTGCTAGTGGTTTGGAGACAGGAGAAGCTTTCTTT
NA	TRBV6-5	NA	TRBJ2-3	CASSYTADTQYF	TGTGCCAGCAGTTACACTGCAGATACGCAGTATTTT
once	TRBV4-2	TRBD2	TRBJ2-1	CASSQGLAGYNEQFF	TGTGCCAGCAGCCAAGGACTAGCGGGATACAATGAGCAGTTCTTC
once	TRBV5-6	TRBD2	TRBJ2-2	CASSFFLAGGSNTGELFF	TGTGCCAGCAGCTTTTTCCTAGCGGGAGGCTCTAACACCGGGGAGCTGTTTTTT
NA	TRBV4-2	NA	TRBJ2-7	CASSQAGYEQYF	TGTGCCAGCAGCCAAGCGGGGTACGAGCAGTACTTC
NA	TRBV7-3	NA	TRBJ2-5	CASSLGRDETQYF	TGTGCCAGCAGCTTAGGGCGAGATGAGACCCAGTACTTC
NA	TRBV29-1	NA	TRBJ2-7	CSVEDTSSYEQYF	TGCAGCGTCGAGGACACAAGCTCCTACGAGCAGTACTTC
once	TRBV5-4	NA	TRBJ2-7	CASSLRQDLAYEQYF	TGTGCCAGCAGCTTGAGACAGGACCTGGCCTACGAGCAGTACTTC
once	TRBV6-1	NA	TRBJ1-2	CASTPSWVSNYGYTF	TGTGCCAGCACCCCTAGCTGGGTTTCTAACTATGGCTACACCTTC
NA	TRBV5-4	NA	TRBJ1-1	CASSLGRNTEAFF	TGTGCCAGCAGCTTAGGGAGGAACACTGAAGCTTTCTTT
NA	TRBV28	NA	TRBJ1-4	CASSRTANYEKLFF	TGTGCCAGCAGCCGGACAGCTAATTATGAAAAACTGTTTTTT
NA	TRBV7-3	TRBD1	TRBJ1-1	CASSLTGVTEAFF	TGTGCCAGCAGCCTGACAGGGGTAACTGAAGCTTTCTTT
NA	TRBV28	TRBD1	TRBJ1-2	CASSLSTGTYGYTF	TGTGCCAGCAGTTTATCGACAGGGACCTATGGCTACACCTTC
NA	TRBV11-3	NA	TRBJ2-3	CASSSFTDTQYF	TGTGCCAGCAGCTCTTTCACAGATACGCAGTATTTT
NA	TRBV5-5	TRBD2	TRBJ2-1	CASSRRGGGRAFDEQFF	TGTGCCAGCAGCCGGCGGGGCGGCGGGAGGGCCTTTGATGAGCAGTTCTTC
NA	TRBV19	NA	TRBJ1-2	CASRPGGGIGYGYTF	TGTGCCAGTAGACCCGGGGGGGGAATCGGCTATGGCTACACCTTC
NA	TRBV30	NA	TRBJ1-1	CAWGGGGMNTEAFF	TGTGCCTGGGGGGGTGGGGGCATGAACACTGAAGCTTTCTTT
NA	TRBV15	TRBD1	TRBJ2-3	CATSRDNRGRTDTQYF	TGTGCCACCAGCAGAGACAACAGGGGGCGGACAGATACGCAGTATTTT
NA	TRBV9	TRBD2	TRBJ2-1	CASSSRLAGDEQFF	TGTGCCAGCAGCTCGAGACTAGCGGGAGATGAGCAGTTCTTC
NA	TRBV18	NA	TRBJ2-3	CASSPTSPQSTDTQYF	TGTGCCAGCTCACCGACGTCGCCACAGAGCACAGATACGCAGTATTTT
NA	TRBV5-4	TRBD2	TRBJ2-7	CASSLLSSGKYEQYF	TGTGCCAGCAGCCTCCTTTCTAGCGGGAAGTACGAGCAGTACTTC
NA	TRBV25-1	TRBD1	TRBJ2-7	CASSEPGQGAEQYF	TGTGCCAGCAGTGAACCGGGACAGGGTGCCGAGCAGTACTTC
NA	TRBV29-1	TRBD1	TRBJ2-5	CSGRDRPVETQYF	TGCAGCGGCCGGGACAGGCCAGTTGAGACCCAGTACTTC
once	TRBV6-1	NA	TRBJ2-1	CANGVAYNEQFF	TGTGCTAACGGGGTCGCCTACAATGAGCAGTTCTTC
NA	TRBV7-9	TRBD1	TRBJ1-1	CASSRGQENTEAFF	TGTGCCAGCAGCCGGGGACAGGAAAACACTGAAGCTTTCTTT
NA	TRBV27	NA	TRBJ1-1	CASLPDRLHTEAFF	TGTGCCAGCCTTCCGGACAGACTCCACACTGAAGCTTTCTTT
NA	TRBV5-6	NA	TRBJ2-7	CASASLHGGYEQYF	TGTGCCAGCGCCTCCCTCCACGGGGGTTACGAGCAGTACTTC
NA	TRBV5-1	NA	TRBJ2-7	CASSLKSPFEQYF	TGCGCCAGCAGCTTGAAAAGCCCTTTCGAGCAGTACTTC
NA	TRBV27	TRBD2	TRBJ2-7	CASSRLAGGDEQYF	TGTGCCAGCAGTCGACTAGCGGGAGGGGACGAGCAGTACTTC
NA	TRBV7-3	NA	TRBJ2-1	CASSLNFGSAYRRINEQFF	TGTGCCAGCAGCTTAAATTTCGGCAGCGCCTACCGCCGGATAAATGAGCAGTTCTTC